Listed here are 26 T cell receptor beta chains from one sample, sequenced in a study of Ad26.COV2.S vaccination and SARS-CoV-2 variants. Indicated treatment: some 20 received Ad26.COV2.S at low or high dose, single or two shots; roughly five received placebo; per-sample allocation not given. The samples date from day 63 after the first vaccine or placebo injection. Using immunoSEQ multiplex PCR, the repertoire was profiled, and TCRdb retains in-frame clones only, with some absent. The sample has around 300,000 clones, about 88% seen once. The specimen was peripheral blood, collected in a trial of Ad26.COV2.S vaccine versus placebo. These receptors were obtained from a person aged 18-60 years who received the Ad26.COV2.S COVID-19 vaccine or a placebo.

The J gene is TRBJ1-4, the V gene TRBV7-9, with D perhaps matching TRBD1 (5 bases). The CDR3 runs 13 residues. The V end lost 2 bases, the J end lost 13 bases, and 14 bases lay between the germline ends. Germline assignment: CDR1 SEHNR and CDR2 FQNEAQ (reference sequence). CDR3 in DNA: TGTGCCAGCAGCTTAAATATAGGGACTGGACTGTTTTTT. Translated, it gives CASSLNIGTGLFF.

This clone appeared a single time. The chain joins TRBV7-9 to TRBJ1-1, with D possibly matching TRBD1 (5 bases). The ends were cut back, 7 bases at V and 1 base at J, with 13 bases in the middle. The germline V gene has CDR1 SEHNR and CDR2 FQNEAQ (reference sequence). This CDR3 spans 14 amino acids. CDR3 amino acids: CASTPPGANTEAFF. The CDR3 region has the DNA TGTGCCAGCACCCCACCCGGGGCGAACACTGAAGCTTTCTTT.

The chain joins TRBV19 to TRBJ2-2; 10 bases fit TRBD1. Germline V gene sequence: CDR1 LNHDA, CDR2 SQIVND (reference sequence). V was clipped by 4 bases and J by 5 bases; unmatched bases: 4. This CDR3 has 15 residues. As DNA, the CDR3 is TGTGCCAGTAGTACGACAGGGGGCCGTACCGGGGAGCTGTTTTTT. Translated: CASSTTGGRTGELFF. The variable domain in full, with the rest retrieved from reference TRBV19 and TRBJ2-2, is DGGITQSPKYLFRKEGQNVTLSCEQNLNHDAMYWYRQDPGQGLRLIYYSQIVNDFQKGDIAEGYSVSREKKESFPLTVTSAQKNPTAFYLCASSTTGGRTGELFFGEGSRLTVL.

The J gene is TRBJ1-1, the V gene TRBV30; the D is unclear. This CDR3 is 13 amino acids long. V was trimmed by 4 bases and J by 4 bases, leaving 13 bases between them. CDR1 GTSNPN and CDR2 SVGIG come from the germline V gene (reference sequence). CDR3 amino acids: CAWNTERTTEAFF. In nucleotides, the CDR3 is TGTGCCTGGAACACCGAGAGGACCACTGAAGCTTTCTTT.

CDR3 residues: CASSDGVNEQFF. The CDR3 coding sequence is TGTGCCAGCAGCGACGGGGTGAATGAGCAGTTCTTC. The chain is built from TRBV9 and TRBJ2-1; possibly TRBD2 for D (5 bases). Between the trimmed V and J ends, which lost 3 bases and 7 bases, there was a span of 8 bases. The CDR3 contains 12 residues. Germline CDR1 and CDR2: SGDLS and YYNGEE.

V gene TRBV7-9 combines with J gene TRBJ1-3; D uncertain. The CDR3 consists of 12 residues. Germline assignment: CDR1 SEHNR and CDR2 FQNEAQ (reference sequence). V lost 5 bases and J lost 8, with 10 bases in between. CDR3 in amino acids: CASSVNRDTIYF. The CDR3 DNA sequence: TGTGCCAGCAGCGTAAATCGGGACACCATATATTTT.

This clone was observed once. The V and J genes are TRBV3-1 (or the pseudogene TRBV3-2) and TRBJ2-4; 9 nucleotides agree with TRBD2. The CDR3 covers 17 residues. Unmatched junction bases numbered 10, after V lost 4 bases and J lost 3 bases. From germline, CDR1 is LGHDT and CDR2 YNNKEL (reference sequence). In DNA form, the CDR3 reads TGTGCCAGCAGCCCCATCATAGCGGGGGCCCACAAAAACATTCAGTACTTC. Amino acids: CASSPIIAGAHKNIQYF.

The chain links TRBV27 to TRBJ1-6, with TRBD1 as a possible D gene (6 bases). This CDR3 has 19 residues. V lost 2 bases to trimming and J lost 0 bases, with 17 bases between them. The germline gives CDR1 MNHEY, CDR2 SMNVEV (reference sequence). The CDR3 DNA reads TGTGCCAGCAGTTTACGATGGGCCGGAGGGGGCTCCTATAATTCACCCCTCCACTTT. It translates to CASSLRWAGGGSYNSPLHF.

This chain uses TRBV27 with TRBJ2-3; 7 bases are a match to TRBD2. The CDR3 has 15 residues. Germline V gives CDR1 MNHEY, CDR2 SMNVEV (reference sequence). J lost 2 bases, V lost 3 bases, and 5 bases had no gene match. CDR3 residues: CASSLGGTDTDTQYF. CDR3 DNA sequence: TGTGCCAGCAGTTTGGGGGGGACCGACACAGATACGCAGTATTTT.

The chain joins TRBV5-4 to TRBJ2-7; D may be TRBD1 (5 bases). V was trimmed by 4 bases and J by 2 bases, leaving 10 bases between them. In germline, CDR1 is SGHNT, CDR2 YYREEE (reference sequence). The CDR3 consists of 13 residues. The CDR3 region is CASSPSGTYEQYF. DNA of the CDR3: TGTGCCAGCAGCCCATCAGGGACCTACGAGCAGTACTTC. The full variable domain, rest sourced from reference TRBV5-4 and TRBJ2-7, is ETGVTQSPTHLIKTRGQQVTLRCSSQSGHNTVSWYQQALGQGPQFIFQYYREEENGRGNFPPRFSGLQFPNYSSELNVNALELDDSALYLCASSPSGTYEQYFGPGTRLTVT.

This clone was detected a few times. J is TRBJ1-5 and V is TRBV5-1; a possible D gene is TRBD1 (5 bases). Trimming took off 4 bases at V and 2 bases at J, with 13 bases between the two ends. The CDR3 extends over 15 amino acids. CDR1 and CDR2 from the germline V gene are SGHRS and YFSETQ. The CDR3 sequence: CASSLGEVGNQPQHF. CDR3 in DNA: TGCGCCAGCAGCCTGGGGGAAGTGGGCAATCAGCCCCAGCATTTT.

The V and J genes are TRBV5-4 and TRBJ1-2; TRBD1 aligns across 7 bases. Trimming cost V 2 bases and J 0 bases; bases outside gene matches: 7. CDR1 and CDR2 (germline): SGHNT, YYREEE (reference sequence). The CDR3 has 16 amino acids. CDR3 DNA sequence: TGTGCCAGCAGCTTTGCCCGGGACAGACCTAACTATGGCTACACCTTC. This translates into CASSFARDRPNYGYTF. Drawing the rest from reference TRBV5-4 and TRBJ1-2, the complete variable domain is ETGVTQSPTHLIKTRGQQVTLRCSSQSGHNTVSWYQQALGQGPQFIFQYYREEENGRGNFPPRFSGLQFPNYSSELNVNALELDDSALYLCASSFARDRPNYGYTFGSGTRLTVV.

This rearrangement joins TRBV7-3 to TRBJ2-5; 7 positions agree with TRBD1. The V gene end was trimmed by 5 bases and the J gene end by 1 base; junction bases not matched to a gene: 4. The length of the CDR3 is 14 residues. The V gene's germline CDR1 is SGHTA and CDR2 FQGTGA. The CDR3 protein is CASSIGTVQETQYF. The CDR3 DNA reads as TGTGCCAGCAGCATCGGGACAGTCCAAGAGACCCAGTACTTC.

The genes are TRBV19 and TRBJ1-1; weak D call: TRBD1 (6 bases). The CDR3 totals 14 residues. Trimming left V 6 bases short and J 3 bases short, with 14 bases between. In germline, CDR1 is LNHDA, CDR2 SQIVND (reference sequence). The CDR3 DNA reads as TGTGCCAGTAGCACACAGGGAGAATACACTGAAGCTTTCTTT. Protein product: CASSTQGEYTEAFF.

This chain joins TRBV30 and TRBJ2-7; 9 bases are a match to TRBD2. From germline, CDR1 is GTSNPN and CDR2 SVGIG (reference sequence). The J segment lost 4 bases and the V segment lost 0 bases, leaving 4 bases of the junction unmatched. The CDR3 has 14 residues. The CDR3 here is CAWSVISGSYEQYF. The CDR3 nucleotides read TGTGCCTGGAGTGTTATTAGCGGGAGTTACGAGCAGTACTTC.

The CDR3: CASSQEGVRRVSSYNEQFF. The DNA of the CDR3 is TGTGCCAGCAGCCAAGAGGGAGTGCGACGGGTTAGCTCCTACAATGAGCAGTTCTTC. The rearrangement uses TRBV3-1 (or the pseudogene TRBV3-2) and TRBJ2-1; a possible D gene is TRBD2 (5 bases). The CDR3 is 19 amino acids. V gave up 0 bases and J gave up 0 bases, with 18 bases separating them. The germline gives CDR1 LGHDT, CDR2 YNNKEL (reference sequence).

J is TRBJ2-3 and V is TRBV9, with 10 positions matching TRBD2. The V segment lost 2 bases and the J segment 5 bases; nucleotides outside the gene matches: 8. The germline gives CDR1 SGDLS, CDR2 YYNGEE. The CDR3 length is 16 residues. The CDR3, as DNA: TGTGCCAGCAGCGTCCAGCGGGGGGGCCTGGGAGATACGCAGTATTTT. Translated: CASSVQRGGLGDTQYF. The whole variable domain, remainder taken from reference TRBV9 and TRBJ2-3, is DSGVTQTPKHLITATGQRVTLRCSPRSGDLSVYWYQQSLDQGLQFLIQYYNGEERAKGNILERFSAQQFPDLHSELNLSSLELGDSALYFCASSVQRGGLGDTQYFGPGTRLTVL.

V is TRBV30 and J is TRBJ2-7; 8 bases fit TRBD1. With V trimmed by 0 bases and J by 5 bases, 9 bases remained unmatched. CDR1 GTSNPN and CDR2 SVGIG come from the germline V gene (reference sequence). The CDR3 runs 15 residues. CDR3 amino acids: CAWSVEFRTGNEQYF. Here the CDR3 DNA reads TGTGCCTGGAGTGTAGAATTCCGGACAGGGAACGAGCAGTACTTC.

This clone was found a few times. This chain links TRBV15 with TRBJ1-5; D remains ambiguous. The CDR3 has 11 residues. Looked up from germline, CDR1 is LNHNV and CDR2 is YYDKDF (reference sequence). Deletions cut 1 base from V and 9 bases from J, with 4 bases between. The CDR3 region is CATSRGGPQHF. The CDR3 bases are TGTGCCACCAGCAGAGGGGGGCCCCAGCATTTT.

This rearrangement joins TRBV2 to TRBJ1-1; D remains ambiguous. V lost 5 bases, J lost 3 bases, and 16 bases lay in between. CDR3 length: 15 amino acids. Germline CDR1 reads SNHLY; CDR2 reads FYNNEI. The chain's CDR3 is CASSNDGSAYTEAFF. The CDR3 region has the DNA TGTGCCAGCAGTAACGACGGGTCGGCTTACACTGAAGCTTTCTTT.

This chain links TRBV7-2 with TRBJ1-6, with D tentatively TRBD1 (5 bases). Trimming shortened V by 4 bases and J by 2 bases, and 18 bases separated the two germline ends. CDR3 length equals 18 residues. Germline-derived CDR1 and CDR2 are SGHTA and FQGNSA. CDR3 sequence (DNA): TGTGCCAGCAGCTCGCCAAAGCAGGGTGCCGCCTATAATTCACCCCTCCACTTT. This sequence encodes CASSSPKQGAAYNSPLHF.

This clone was recorded only once. CDR3 DNA sequence: TGTGCCAGCAGCTCCGTCGTAGGCGCTAATGAAAAACTGTTTTTT. Protein sequence: CASSSVVGANEKLFF. The chain carries TRBV7-9 and TRBJ1-4; D unresolved. Germline values: CDR1 SEHNR, CDR2 FQNEAQ (reference sequence). The CDR3 covers 15 residues. V was pared by 4 bases and J by 3 bases, with 12 bases between.

V gene TRBV14 combines with J gene TRBJ1-2, with D perhaps TRBD1 (5 bases). The CDR3 has 13 amino acids. The germline gives CDR1 SGHDN, CDR2 FVKESK. V was shortened by 4 bases and J by 6 bases, with 12 bases between the two germline ends. The CDR3 coding sequence is TGTGCCAGCAGCCTCCGGGGGGGAAATGGCTACACCTTC. This translates into CASSLRGGNGYTF. The full variable domain, completed using reference TRBV14 and TRBJ1-2, is EAGVTQFPSHSVIEKGQTVTLRCDPISGHDNLYWYRRVMGKEIKFLLHFVKESKQDESGMPNNRFLAERTGGTYSTLKVQPAELEDSGVYFCASSLRGGNGYTFGSGTRLTVV.

The chain combines TRBV11-3 with TRBJ1-3; no clear D. CDR3 length: 15 residues. The germline gives CDR1 SGHNT, CDR2 YENEEA. V lost 3 bases, J lost 0 bases, and 9 bases lay in between. The CDR3 loop reads CASSLRGNSGNTIYF. The DNA of the CDR3 is TGTGCCAGCAGCTTGCGGGGAAACTCTGGAAACACCATATATTTT.

This clone was detected once. The V and J genes are TRBV20-1 and TRBJ2-2; possibly TRBD2 for D (5 bases). The germline V gene encodes CDR1 DFQATT and CDR2 SNEGSKA (reference sequence). The CDR3 spans 14 residues. Trimming shortened V by 3 bases and J by 6 bases, and 14 bases separated the two germline ends. CDR3 nucleotides: TGCAGTGCTAGTTCCGCGTTCGGGGCCGGGGAGCTGTTTTTT. Translating gives CSASSAFGAGELFF.

The rearrangement uses TRBV7-2 and TRBJ1-1; D is unresolved. The CDR3 is made up of 11 amino acids. Germline CDR1 SGHTA, CDR2 FQGNSA. Trimming took 5 bases from V and 8 from J, leaving 9 bases between them. CDR3 sequence: CASSPAVEAFF. The CDR3 region has the DNA TGTGCCAGCAGCCCCGCGGTGGAAGCTTTCTTT.